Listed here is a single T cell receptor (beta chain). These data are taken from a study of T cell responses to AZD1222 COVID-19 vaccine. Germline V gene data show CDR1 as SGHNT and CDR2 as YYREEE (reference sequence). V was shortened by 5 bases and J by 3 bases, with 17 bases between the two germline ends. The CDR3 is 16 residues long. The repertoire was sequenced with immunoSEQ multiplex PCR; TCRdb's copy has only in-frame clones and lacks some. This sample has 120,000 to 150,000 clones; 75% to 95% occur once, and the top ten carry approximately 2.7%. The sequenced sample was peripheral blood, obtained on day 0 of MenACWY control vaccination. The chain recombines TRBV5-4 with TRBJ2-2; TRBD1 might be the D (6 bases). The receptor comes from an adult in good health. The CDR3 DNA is TGTGCCAGCAGGAGGTGGACAGCCCGGTACACCGGGGAGCTGTTTTTT. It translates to CASRRWTARYTGELFF. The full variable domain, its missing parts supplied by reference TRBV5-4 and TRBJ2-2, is ETGVTQSPTHLIKTRGQQVTLRCSSQSGHNTVSWYQQALGQGPQFIFQYYREEENGRGNFPPRFSGLQFPNYSSELNVNALELDDSALYLCASRRWTARYTGELFFGEGSRLTVL.